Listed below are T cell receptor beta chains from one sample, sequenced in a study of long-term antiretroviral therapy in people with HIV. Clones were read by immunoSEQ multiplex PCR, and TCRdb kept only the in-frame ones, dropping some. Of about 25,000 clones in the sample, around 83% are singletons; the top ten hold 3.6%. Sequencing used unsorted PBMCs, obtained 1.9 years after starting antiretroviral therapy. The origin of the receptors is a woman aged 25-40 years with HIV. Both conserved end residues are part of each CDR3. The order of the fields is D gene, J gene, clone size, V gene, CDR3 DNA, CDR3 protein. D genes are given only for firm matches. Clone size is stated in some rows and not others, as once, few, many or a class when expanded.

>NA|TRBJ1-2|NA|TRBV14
TGTGCCAGCAGCCAAGACGTGCATCTGGGGGAATCGGACTATGGCTACACCTTC
CASSQDVHLGESDYGYTF
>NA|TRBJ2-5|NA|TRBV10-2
TGCGCCAGCAGCCGGACCGAGAGTGAGACCCAGTACTTC
CASSRTESETQYF
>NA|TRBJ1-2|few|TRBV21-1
TGTGCCAGCAGCAATCGCGGTGGAGCAGGGGACTTCTATGGCTACACCTTC
CASSNRGGAGDFYGYTF
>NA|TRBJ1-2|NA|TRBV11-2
TGTGCCAGCAGCTTAGTAGGGACGAGGAGTAACTATGGCTACACCTTC
CASSLVGTRSNYGYTF
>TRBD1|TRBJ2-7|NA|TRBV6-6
TGTGCCAGCAGTTACTCGACAGGGGTCTCCTACGAGCAGTACTTC
CASSYSTGVSYEQYF
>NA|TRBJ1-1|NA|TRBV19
TGTGCCAGTAGTATAGAACCCGGCAGGGTCACTGAAGCTTTCTTT
CASSIEPGRVTEAFF
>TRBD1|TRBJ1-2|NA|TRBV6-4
TGTGCCAGCAGTGCTTTTTCCGGGACAGGGGGCGCCTACACCTTC
CASSAFSGTGGAYTF
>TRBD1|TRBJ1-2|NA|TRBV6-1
TGTGCCAGCAGTGGTCGAACAGGGGCTATGGGCTACACCTTC
CASSGRTGAMGYTF
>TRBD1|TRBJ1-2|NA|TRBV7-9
TGTGCCAGCAGCCCGGGACAGGGGATGAACTATGGCTACACCTTC
CASSPGQGMNYGYTF
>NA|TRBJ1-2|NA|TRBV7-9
TGTGCCAGCAGCTCCAGCGATAACTATGGCTACACCTTC
CASSSSDNYGYTF
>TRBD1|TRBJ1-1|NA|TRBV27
TGTGCCAGCAGGAATCGACAGGGGGGCACTGAAGCTTTCTTT
CASRNRQGGTEAFF
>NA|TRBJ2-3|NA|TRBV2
TGTGCCAAGGGACTGTTAAACACAGATACGCAGTATTTT
CAKGLLNTDTQYF
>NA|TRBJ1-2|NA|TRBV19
TGTGCCAGTAGATTCCAATTTGGGGGGAGCTATGGCTACACCTTC
CASRFQFGGSYGYTF
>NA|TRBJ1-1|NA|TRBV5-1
TGCGCCAGCAGCTGGGCTGGGGGGAACACTGAAGCTTTCTTT
CASSWAGGNTEAFF
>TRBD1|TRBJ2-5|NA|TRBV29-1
TGCAGCGTCCTGGGGGGGGACAGGGTGGAGACCCAGTACTTC
CSVLGGDRVETQYF
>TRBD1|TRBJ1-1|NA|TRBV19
TGTGCCAGTAGTATAGTTGGACAGGGGACTGAAGCTTTCTTT
CASSIVGQGTEAFF
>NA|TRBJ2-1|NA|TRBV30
TGTGCTCAGAGCCGGGGGCTCAACAATGAGCAGTTCTTC
CAQSRGLNNEQFF
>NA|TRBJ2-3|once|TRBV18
TGTGCCAGCTCACCATCTGGCTACACAGATACGCAGTATTTT
CASSPSGYTDTQYF
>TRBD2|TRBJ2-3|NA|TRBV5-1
TGCGCCAGCAGCTTGAGCGGGGGGTTCCCAGATACGCAGTATTTT
CASSLSGGFPDTQYF
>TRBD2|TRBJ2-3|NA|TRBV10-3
TGTGCCATCAGTGTTGGGACTAGCGGGTCCACAGATACGCAGTATTTT
CAISVGTSGSTDTQYF
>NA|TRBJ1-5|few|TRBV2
TGTGCCAGCAGTACATATAGCAATCAGCCCCAGCATTTT
CASSTYSNQPQHF
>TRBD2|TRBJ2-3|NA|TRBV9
TGTGCCAGCAGCAACGAGGCGGGGGGGCAAAATACGCAGTATTTT
CASSNEAGGQNTQYF
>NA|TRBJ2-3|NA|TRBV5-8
TGTGCCAGCGGACTGGGGGGGGCAGGCCAAGTTCTCAGGTATTTT
CASGLGGAGQVLRYF
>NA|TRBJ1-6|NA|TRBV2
TGTGCCAGCAGTTTAACAGATCCTGCTGCTAGCTCCTATAATTCACCCCTCCACTTT
CASSLTDPAASSYNSPLHF
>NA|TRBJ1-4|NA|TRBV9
TGTGCCAGCAGCGCGGGTCTTGGGGTTTTTGAAAAACTGTTTTTT
CASSAGLGVFEKLFF
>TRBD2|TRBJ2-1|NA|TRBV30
TGTGCCTGGAGTGTAGGTAGCGGGGGGGTGTTCTTC
CAWSVGSGGVFF
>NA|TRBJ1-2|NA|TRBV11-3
TGTGCCAGCAGCTTATTATGGCGAACCAACAGGGTTAACTATGGCTACACCTTC
CASSLLWRTNRVNYGYTF
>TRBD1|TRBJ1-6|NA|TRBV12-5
TGTGCTAGTGGTTTGGTATGGGGACAGAGATCTAATTCACCCCTCCACTTT
CASGLVWGQRSNSPLHF
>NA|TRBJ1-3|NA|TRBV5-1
TGCGCCAGCAGCTTCACCGCCCAGGCCTTATCTGGAAACACCATATATTTT
CASSFTAQALSGNTIYF
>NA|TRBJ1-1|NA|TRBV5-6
TGTGCCAGCAGCCGCGCCACAGGGATCACTGAAGCTTTCTTT
CASSRATGITEAFF
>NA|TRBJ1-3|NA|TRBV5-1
TGCGCCAGCAGCTTGGCGGGGGAAGGAAACACCATATATTTT
CASSLAGEGNTIYF
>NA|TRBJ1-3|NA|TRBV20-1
TGCAGTGCTAGCTTGGGAAACACCATATATTTT
CSASLGNTIYF
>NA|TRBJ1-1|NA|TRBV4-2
TGTGCCAGCAGCCAGGGGACGAGAACAGGGTGGAACACTGAAGCTTTCTTT
CASSQGTRTGWNTEAFF
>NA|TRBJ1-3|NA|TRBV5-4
TGTGCCAGCAGCCCGGGAGGGGCTGCTGGAAACACCATATATTTT
CASSPGGAAGNTIYF
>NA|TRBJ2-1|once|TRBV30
TGTGCCTGGAGTGTACATGGTGAGCAGTTCTTC
CAWSVHGEQFF
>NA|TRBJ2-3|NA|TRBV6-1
TGTGCCAGCAGTGAATCGGGTAGCGTGGCAGGGCACACAGATACGCAGTATTTT
CASSESGSVAGHTDTQYF
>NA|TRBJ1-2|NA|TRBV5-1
TGCGCCAGCAGCTCCCAGGAAAACTATGGCTACACCTTC
CASSSQENYGYTF
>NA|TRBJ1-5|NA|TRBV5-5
TGTGCCAGCAGCTTGGCCTGGGGGGGTCAGCCCCAGCATTTT
CASSLAWGGQPQHF
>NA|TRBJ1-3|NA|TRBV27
TGTGCCAGCAGTTTAGTGGGGCGGGGAAACACCATATATTTT
CASSLVGRGNTIYF
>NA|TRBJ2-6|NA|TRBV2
TGTGCCAGCAGTGGACCGAGGGGGGGGGCCAACGTCCTGACTTTC
CASSGPRGGANVLTF
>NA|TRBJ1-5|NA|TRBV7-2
TGTGCCAGCAGCCCCCAAAGTGGTAGCAATCAGCCCCAGCATTTT
CASSPQSGSNQPQHF
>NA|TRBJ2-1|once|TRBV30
TGTGCCTGGAGTTTTCAGGGGAGCTACAATGAGCAGTTCTTC
CAWSFQGSYNEQFF
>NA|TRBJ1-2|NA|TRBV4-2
TGTGCCAGCAGCCAAGATCTCAGGGACGGCTACACCTTC
CASSQDLRDGYTF
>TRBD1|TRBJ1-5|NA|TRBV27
TGTGCCACTTCCGGGACAGGGGTTGGAGGCAATCAGCCCCAGCATTTT
CATSGTGVGGNQPQHF
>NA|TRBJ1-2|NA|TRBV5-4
TGTGCCAGCAGCTTGGCCAAAGGACAGAGTAACTATGGCTACACCTTC
CASSLAKGQSNYGYTF
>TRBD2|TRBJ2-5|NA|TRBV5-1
TGCGCCAGCAGCTCTCCGGGACTAGCGGGGGAGGAGACCCAGTACTTC
CASSSPGLAGEETQYF
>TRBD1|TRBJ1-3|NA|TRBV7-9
TGTGCCAGCAGCCCGAGGACAGGCCACTCTGGAAACACCATATATTTT
CASSPRTGHSGNTIYF
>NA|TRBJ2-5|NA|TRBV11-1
TGTGCCAGCAGCTTGGCGACCCTTCGGGAGACCCAGTACTTC
CASSLATLRETQYF
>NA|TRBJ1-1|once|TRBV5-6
TGTGCCAGCAGCTTGCCCGGTAGGAACACTGAAGCTTTCTTT
CASSLPGRNTEAFF
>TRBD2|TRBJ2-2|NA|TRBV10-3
TGTGCCTCTAGCAGCGGGGGAGGGAACGGGGAGCTGTTTTTT
CASSSGGGNGELFF
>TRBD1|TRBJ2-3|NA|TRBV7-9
TGTGCCAGCAGCTTGTCCAGGGGGCTAACGATGAGCACAGATACGCAGTATTTT
CASSLSRGLTMSTDTQYF
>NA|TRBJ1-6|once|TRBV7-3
TGTGCCAGCAGCCCCACAGGAAATTCACCCCTCCACTTT
CASSPTGNSPLHF
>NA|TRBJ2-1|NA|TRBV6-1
TGTGCCAGCAGTACTGGACGGAACAATGAGCAGTTCTTC
CASSTGRNNEQFF
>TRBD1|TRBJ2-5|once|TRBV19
TGTGCCAGTAGTAAGGGGAAAATGGGGACAGGGTTTCGGGAGACCCAGTACTTC
CASSKGKMGTGFRETQYF